Included here is one T cell receptor beta chain sequence, with context. Its antigen specificity is not known. The record has no base qualities; no much larger clone is one base away. The data are from a study of T cell responses to AZD1222 COVID-19 vaccine (dated by TCRdb to the early 2020s). Context from the whole study: AZD1222 recipients whose second dose came at about 4 weeks and those whose second dose came at about 12 weeks were combined into one group, since spike-specific TCR depth and breadth did not differ between the two schedules. Trial participants were enrolled into age subgroups of 18-55, 56-69 and 70-plus years, which contained about 150, 28 and 57 TCR-sequenced participants, respectively. TCR sequencing covered approximately 230 trial participants: 207 given two doses of AZD1222 and approximately 26 given two doses of MenACWY control vaccine.

The CDR3 regions of human TCRbeta chains were subjected to immunosequencing. On the study's bioinformatics: TCRs in the repertoires were compared against a reference library of SARS-CoV-2-specific TCRs that had been generated with the MIRA antigen-specificity platform. Breadth meant the fraction of unique TCRs that were SARS-CoV-2-associated, whereas depth meant the fraction of total T cells that were SARS-CoV-2-associated. Using the MIRA data, every spike-specific TCR was mapped to the spike region that the TCR reacted to and assigned to either a CD4 or a CD8 class. Log10-transformed breadth and depth values were compared by one-way ANOVA with Sidak's multiple comparisons tests. TCRdb mirrors the immuneACCESS table, restricted to in-frame sequences. Some clones are absent from its copies; in checked studies, under half trace to an unresolved V gene, and the reason for the others is unknown. V and J calls and clone size are given by that table; D and trimming were obtained from the DNA. The sample table records about 100,000 clones; 88% of these occur just once. The ten biggest clones cover about 1.8% of the sample.

What this sample's time point label stands for: baseline before first vaccination. Vaccinee samples came from UK trials COV001 and COV002, including a single-blind randomized controlled phase 2/3 trial of AZD1222 (ChAdOx1 nCoV-19) in healthy adults. For TCRbeta chain sequencing, PBMC samples were collected from trial participants at day 0 and at day 28 after the second dose. The CDR3, from cysteine to phenylalanine, totals 16 residues. Left in the record is the CDR3 DNA by itself, 48 bases read in frame from the first base. The junction shows trimming of 8 bases on V and 4 bases on J, and the gene matches do not reach 9 bases of it. CDR1 SGHTA and CDR2 FQGNSA were looked up in the germline V gene. Summary of the overall study and its limitations: Spike-specific TCR breadth and depth rose significantly after two AZD1222 doses compared with day 0 and with MenACWY recipients. Conclusions about previously exposed vaccinees were limited because only 6 or 7 AZD1222 recipients were SARS-CoV-2 seropositive at baseline. The 56-69-year group was small, and its depth increase did not reach significance, likely because of low power. Participants were mostly white British and included more females than males, and it was suggested by the authors that clonal diversity may have been underestimated. Nearly half of unique spike-specific TCRs reportedly recognized epitopes outside regions mutated in the B.1.351 and B.1.1.7 variants. CD4 TCRs associated with the vaccine covered the entire spike protein, and the dominant responses were in regions 160-218 and 743-854. No day 14 peak-response samples were available, so repertoires were characterized only after the peak T cell response.

The receptor's source is an adult in good health. This specimen consisted of peripheral blood, obtained on day 0 of AZD1222 vaccination. The rearranged segments are TRBV7-2 and TRBJ2-6; TRBD1 aligns with 9 central bases. CDR3 protein: CASVGQGLGGANVLTF. The nucleotides are TGTGCCAGCGTCGGACAGGGGTTAGGAGGGGCCAACGTCCTGACTTTC.